A selection of T cell receptor beta chains follows, all from one sample in a study of Ad26.COV2.S vaccination and SARS-CoV-2 variants. Sequencing used immunoSEQ multiplex PCR; TCRdb keeps in-frame clones, though not all of them. The table records more than 300,000 clones, approximately 86% of them present only once. Sequences were derived from peripheral blood, sampled in a trial of Ad26.COV2.S vaccine versus placebo. These receptors were collected from a person between 18 and 59 years old who received the Ad26.COV2.S COVID-19 vaccine or a placebo. CDR3s include the opening cysteine and the closing phenylalanine or tryptophan. Each record gives: J gene, clone size, V gene, D gene, CDR3 protein, CDR3 DNA. The D gene is left open where the match is weak. Part of the rows lack a size; the others show once, few, many or a class for expanded clones.

J: TRBJ2-3; size: once; V: TRBV5-1; D: -; CDR3: CASSLGFTDTQYF; DNA: TGCGCCAGCAGCTTAGGATTCACAGATACGCAGTATTTT
J: TRBJ1-2; size: once; V: TRBV19; D: -; CDR3: CASSIGGTVYGYTF; DNA: TGTGCCAGTAGTATAGGTGGCACCGTCTATGGCTACACCTTC
J: TRBJ1-4; size: -; V: TRBV18; D: -; CDR3: CASSPLQGSNEKLFF; DNA: TGTGCCAGCTCACCACTACAGGGATCTAATGAAAAACTGTTTTTT
J: TRBJ2-5; size: -; V: TRBV29-1; D: TRBD1; CDR3: CSVSGTGPIETQYF; DNA: TGCAGCGTTTCCGGGACAGGGCCAATAGAGACCCAGTACTTC
J: TRBJ2-5; size: -; V: TRBV4-2; D: TRBD1; CDR3: CASSPRDSEFQETQYF; DNA: TGTGCCAGCAGCCCCCGGGACAGCGAATTCCAAGAGACCCAGTACTTC
J: TRBJ2-7; size: -; V: TRBV7-9; D: -; CDR3: CASSLTGTEQYF; DNA: TGTGCCAGCAGCCTCACAGGGACCGAGCAGTACTTC
J: TRBJ2-5; size: -; V: TRBV7-7; D: -; CDR3: CASSRRAGYLGETQYF; DNA: TGTGCCAGCAGCCGGCGGGCGGGCTATCTCGGGGAGACCCAGTACTTC
J: TRBJ1-2; size: -; V: TRBV28; D: TRBD1; CDR3: CASSLHRGDYGYTF; DNA: TGTGCCAGCAGTTTACACAGGGGTGACTATGGCTACACCTTC
J: TRBJ2-2; size: -; V: TRBV19; D: -; CDR3: CASSIGTEVFTGELFF; DNA: TGTGCCAGTAGTATTGGGACCGAAGTCTTTACCGGGGAGCTGTTTTTT
J: TRBJ1-5; size: -; V: TRBV5-1; D: -; CDR3: CASSLWGSSNQPQHF; DNA: TGCGCCAGCAGCTTGTGGGGGTCTAGCAATCAGCCCCAGCATTTT
J: TRBJ1-6; size: -; V: TRBV2; D: -; CDR3: CASSEVATENSPLHF; DNA: TGTGCCAGCAGTGAAGTAGCCACAGAAAATTCACCCCTCCACTTT
J: TRBJ1-4; size: once; V: TRBV4-2; D: -; CDR3: CASSQGQFNEKLFF; DNA: TGTGCCAGCAGCCAAGGGCAGTTTAATGAAAAACTGTTTTTT
J: TRBJ1-4; size: -; V: TRBV6-5; D: -; CDR3: CATKAQGTEKLFF; DNA: TGTGCCACCAAGGCTCAGGGGACTGAAAAACTGTTTTTT
J: TRBJ2-3; size: -; V: TRBV5-1; D: TRBD2; CDR3: CASSSGGNTDTQYF; DNA: TGCGCCAGCAGCTCCGGGGGGAACACAGATACGCAGTATTTT
J: TRBJ1-5; size: few; V: TRBV5-5; D: TRBD1; CDR3: CASSSEGAGGQPQHF; DNA: TGTGCCAGCAGCTCCGAGGGGGCAGGGGGTCAGCCCCAGCATTTT
J: TRBJ2-1; size: -; V: TRBV6-1; D: TRBD2; CDR3: CASSELAGGLAAYNEQFF; DNA: TGTGCCAGCAGTGAACTAGCGGGGGGACTCGCGGCCTACAATGAGCAGTTCTTC
J: TRBJ2-1; size: -; V: TRBV28; D: -; CDR3: CASRGAGALAAYNEQFF; DNA: TGTGCCAGCAGGGGGGCAGGGGCGCTAGCAGCTTACAATGAGCAGTTCTTC
J: TRBJ2-7; size: -; V: TRBV10-3; D: -; CDR3: CAISATPASYEQYF; DNA: TGTGCCATCAGTGCGACGCCCGCCTCCTACGAGCAGTACTTC
J: TRBJ1-3; size: -; V: TRBV20-1; D: -; CDR3: CSASTGAGSGNTIYF; DNA: TGCAGTGCTAGTACGGGAGCAGGCTCTGGAAACACCATATATTTT
J: TRBJ1-6; size: -; V: TRBV6-5; D: -; CDR3: CASSYSKSSYNSPLHF; DNA: TGTGCCAGCAGTTACTCGAAGAGCTCCTATAATTCACCCCTCCACTTT
J: TRBJ2-2; size: -; V: TRBV2; D: -; CDR3: CASERGPRTGELFF; DNA: TGTGCCAGTGAGAGGGGCCCTCGGACCGGGGAGCTGTTTTTT
J: TRBJ2-4; size: -; V: TRBV5-6; D: -; CDR3: CASSPQWGVGNIQYF; DNA: TGTGCCAGCAGCCCACAATGGGGCGTTGGAAACATTCAGTACTTC
J: TRBJ1-1; size: -; V: TRBV2; D: -; CDR3: CASSEGGGAFF; DNA: TGTGCCAGCAGTGAGGGGGGTGGGGCTTTCTTT
J: TRBJ2-7; size: -; V: TRBV11-2; D: -; CDR3: CASSLAGTYEQYF; DNA: TGTGCCAGCAGCTTGGCCGGGACCTACGAGCAGTACTTC
J: TRBJ1-6; size: -; V: TRBV2; D: TRBD1; CDR3: CASSTILLSGTDNSPLHF; DNA: TGTGCCAGCAGTACCATACTCTTATCCGGGACAGATAATTCACCCCTCCACTTT
J: TRBJ2-6; size: once; V: TRBV7-7; D: -; CDR3: CASSPREGQASGANVLTF; DNA: TGTGCTAGCAGCCCTAGGGAGGGACAGGCCTCTGGGGCCAACGTCCTGACTTTC
J: TRBJ2-2; size: -; V: TRBV4-3; D: TRBD2; CDR3: CASSPRGAGGPGTGELFF; DNA: TGCGCCAGCAGCCCGCGAGGGGCGGGAGGACCTGGCACCGGGGAGCTGTTTTTT
J: TRBJ2-6; size: -; V: TRBV10-1; D: -; CDR3: CASSEWDKLSGANVLTF; DNA: TGCGCCAGCAGTGAGTGGGACAAGCTCTCTGGGGCCAACGTCCTGACTTTC
J: TRBJ1-2; size: -; V: TRBV29-1; D: -; CDR3: CSVYRETNGYTF; DNA: TGCAGCGTTTACAGGGAGACAAATGGCTACACCTTC
J: TRBJ2-5; size: -; V: TRBV6-1; D: TRBD1; CDR3: CASSEETGGRETQYF; DNA: TGTGCCAGCAGTGAAGAAACAGGGGGTCGAGAGACCCAGTACTTC
J: TRBJ1-5; size: -; V: TRBV21-1; D: -; CDR3: CASSKAFWGGPYSNQPQHF; DNA: TGTGCCAGCAGCAAAGCGTTTTGGGGGGGCCCCTATAGCAATCAGCCCCAGCATTTT
J: TRBJ1-5; size: once; V: TRBV7-2; D: TRBD1; CDR3: CASSRDRGPYQPQHF; DNA: TGTGCCAGCAGCCGCGACAGGGGGCCCTACCAGCCCCAGCATTTT
J: TRBJ2-1; size: few; V: TRBV2; D: TRBD1; CDR3: CASGKQGASNNEQFF; DNA: TGTGCCAGCGGTAAACAGGGGGCCTCCAACAATGAGCAGTTCTTC
J: TRBJ2-7; size: -; V: TRBV15; D: TRBD1; CDR3: CATSPKGQGSGEQYF; DNA: TGTGCCACCAGCCCAAAGGGACAGGGTTCTGGTGAGCAGTACTTC
J: TRBJ1-5; size: many; V: TRBV10-2; D: -; CDR3: CASSESPGNSNQPQHF; DNA: TGCGCCAGCAGTGAGAGTCCGGGGAATAGCAATCAGCCCCAGCATTTT
J: TRBJ1-1; size: few; V: TRBV12-3/TRBV12-4; D: -; CDR3: CASRKFGAPEAFF; DNA: TGTGCCAGCAGGAAGTTCGGGGCCCCTGAAGCTTTCTTT
J: TRBJ2-1; size: -; V: TRBV5-4; D: TRBD2; CDR3: CASSTPTSGTINEQFF; DNA: TGTGCCAGCAGTACCCCGACTAGCGGGACTATCAATGAGCAGTTCTTC
J: TRBJ1-3; size: -; V: TRBV5-1; D: TRBD1; CDR3: CASSLGQGANSGNTIYF; DNA: TGCGCCAGCAGCTTAGGGCAGGGGGCGAATTCTGGAAACACCATATATTTT
J: TRBJ2-3; size: -; V: TRBV7-3; D: -; CDR3: CASSFTGPTDTQYF; DNA: TGTGCCAGCAGCTTCACAGGTCCCACAGATACGCAGTATTTT
J: TRBJ1-5; size: -; V: TRBV6-2/TRBV6-3; D: -; CDR3: CASSYRAGDQPQHF; DNA: TGTGCCAGCAGTTACCGGGCAGGGGATCAGCCCCAGCATTTT
J: TRBJ2-3; size: -; V: TRBV7-9; D: -; CDR3: CASRSLQGLSGVGTDTQYF; DNA: TGTGCCAGCAGGTCCCTTCAGGGTTTGTCAGGTGTCGGGACAGATACGCAGTATTTT
J: TRBJ2-7; size: -; V: TRBV7-2; D: TRBD1; CDR3: CASSSGTGSRGEQYF; DNA: TGTGCCAGCAGCTCCGGGACAGGGAGTAGAGGCGAGCAGTACTTC
J: TRBJ2-1; size: -; V: TRBV7-7; D: TRBD2; CDR3: CASSLGAGGIHNEQFF; DNA: TGTGCTAGCAGCTTAGGGGCGGGGGGGATTCATAATGAGCAGTTCTTC
J: TRBJ2-7; size: -; V: TRBV7-2; D: TRBD2; CDR3: CASSLGGTRAKLEQYF; DNA: TGTGCCAGCAGCTTAGGAGGGACTAGAGCGAAGCTGGAGCAGTACTTC
J: TRBJ1-1; size: -; V: TRBV2; D: TRBD1; CDR3: CASRGQWVNTEAFF; DNA: TGTGCCAGCAGGGGACAGTGGGTGAACACTGAAGCTTTCTTT
J: TRBJ2-2; size: -; V: TRBV5-5; D: TRBD2; CDR3: CASSFGGGSTGELFF; DNA: TGTGCCAGCAGCTTTGGCGGGGGAAGCACCGGGGAGCTGTTTTTT
J: TRBJ1-6; size: few; V: TRBV7-3; D: -; CDR3: CASSPHRVEGSNNSPLHF; DNA: TGTGCCAGCAGCCCCCATCGAGTGGAGGGAAGTAATAATTCACCCCTCCACTTT
J: TRBJ2-7; size: -; V: TRBV14; D: TRBD2; CDR3: CASSQSTTSGPSYEQYF; DNA: TGTGCCAGCAGCCAAAGTACCACTAGCGGTCCCTCCTACGAGCAGTACTTC
J: TRBJ2-7; size: -; V: TRBV28; D: TRBD1; CDR3: CASSFTDRRTYEQYF; DNA: TGTGCCAGCAGTTTCACGGACAGGCGAACCTACGAGCAGTACTTC
J: TRBJ2-1; size: -; V: TRBV20-1; D: TRBD2; CDR3: CSASALAGTSYNEQFF; DNA: TGCAGTGCTAGTGCGCTAGCGGGGACTTCCTACAATGAGCAGTTCTTC
J: TRBJ2-1; size: -; V: TRBV7-2; D: TRBD1; CDR3: CASSPSGTVYNEQFF; DNA: TGTGCCAGCAGCCCCTCCGGGACAGTCTACAATGAGCAGTTCTTC
J: TRBJ1-6; size: -; V: TRBV6-5; D: TRBD1; CDR3: CASSPGTGNSPLHF; DNA: TGTGCCAGCAGCCCCGGGACAGGGAATTCACCCCTCCACTTT
J: TRBJ1-4; size: few; V: TRBV19; D: -; CDR3: CASSTTGRKLFF; DNA: TGTGCCAGTAGTACAACAGGTCGAAAACTGTTTTTT
J: TRBJ1-1; size: few; V: TRBV6-6; D: -; CDR3: CASSSTNEAFF; DNA: TGTGCCAGCAGCTCTACTAATGAAGCTTTCTTT
J: TRBJ1-1; size: few; V: TRBV7-9; D: -; CDR3: CASSGFSRGTEAFF; DNA: TGTGCCAGCAGCGGTTTCAGCCGGGGCACTGAAGCTTTCTTT
J: TRBJ1-3; size: -; V: TRBV4-2; D: -; CDR3: CASSLIGQGNTIYF; DNA: TGTGCCAGCAGCCTGATCGGGCAAGGAAACACCATATATTTT
J: TRBJ1-5; size: -; V: TRBV2; D: -; CDR3: CASSARGGASFSNQPQHF; DNA: TGTGCCAGCAGCGCTCGGGGGGGGGCATCGTTTAGCAATCAGCCCCAGCATTTT